The entry below describes one TCR beta chain. What it binds is unknown. No DNA is shown, since the ends of the CDR3 on it are uncertain; the CDR3 is the one TCRdb lists. Ends included, the CDR3 has 21 residues. Germline V lookup: CDR1 SGHRS, CDR2 YFSETQ. TCRdb processed the 5' RACE reads anew with MiXCR; each CDR3 protein has one entry. The sample consists of around 80,000 distinct CDR3 sequences, about a tenth of them appearing once. This record belongs to a study of neurological immune-mediated disorders. Study-wide results and limits: Across subjects, expanded clones had no CDR3 amino acid sequences in common, pointing to private repertoires in all groups.

The TCR sequence derives from a man aged 35 to 55 in good health. The sequenced sample consisted of PBMCs. The chain uses TRBV5-1 and TRBJ2-1. CDR3 sequence reads: CASSFYICSACQVAALNEQFF.